This T cell receptor beta chain was documented in a study of radiation and T cells in renal cell carcinoma (TCRdb year 2020). Concerning the study at large: In total, about 51 samples underwent TCR beta sequencing: 25 or so tumors plus 27 peripheral blood samples. Across all 55 or so samples, over 4,000,000 unique CDR3 nucleotide sequences encoding some 3,000,000 unique CDR3 amino acid sequences were identified.

The time point label, as the study defines it: tumor resected at nephrectomy. The meaning of the sample's treatment or condition label: 15 Gy SBRT to primary tumor, nephrectomy 4 weeks later. The samples were obtained from a clinical trial, where primary renal cell carcinomas were treated with 15 Gy stereotactic body radiation therapy and then removed by nephrectomy 4 weeks afterward. Every patient had renal cell carcinoma of clear cell pathology. The tumors were dissociated mechanically, digested with collagenase/hyaluronidase at 37 degrees C, processed in gentleMACS C tubes, and kept in liquid nitrogen. The QIAamp DNA Blood Mini Kit (Qiagen) was used to prepare genomic DNA for TCR sequencing. Only samples passing all quality control checks were included in the analyses. On this clone: This receptor's antigen is unknown. Per-nucleotide qualities are absent, and no much larger clonotype sits a single base away.

General conclusions and limits of the study: An increase in top tumor clonotypes in blood was observed from baseline to 2 weeks post-radiation, followed by contraction by 4 weeks, which was taken to suggest transient expansion of tumor-resident clones. Only small tumor regions of roughly 1 g were available, so intratumoral heterogeneity was not captured. Because pretreatment tumor biopsies were not available, the baseline intratumoral presence of clonotypes could not be determined. Effects of radiation dose or scheduling on the TCR repertoire could not be addressed with the single-armed trial design. Higher TCR clonality was observed in irradiated tumors than in controls, with an average of about 50% of the repertoire accounted for by the top 100 clonotypes, compared with approximately 45% in nephrectomy-only tumors. Compared with control tumors, irradiated tumors had a greater number of dominant CDR3 motifs, and these motifs made up a bigger portion of the repertoire.

The immunoSEQ kit was used, according to the manufacturer's recommendations, to generate TCR beta libraries from genomic DNA. To prepare libraries, a first multiplex PCR with proprietary primers was run, followed by a second PCR that added unique barcodes, and a bead cleanup was done after each round. A kit-provided positive control reaction and a negative control reaction were included in every sample batch. The final libraries were assessed on an Agilent 4200 TapeStation D1000 ScreenTape, pooled by volume, and quantified by qPCR. Sequencing ran on an Illumina NextSeq500 with a MidOutput 150-cycle cartridge, using 156 Read1 and 15 Index1 cycles with kit custom primers. The pooled library was loaded at around 1 pM with a roughly 22% PhiX control spike-in. The authors' analysis ran thus. Vendor-processed data were analyzed in R, and a clonotype was defined as all T cells sharing the same CDR3 nucleotide sequence. For clone abundance analyses, frequencies were normalized to the 10,000 most abundant clones in each sample. Public T cell clones, averaging fewer than five per sample, were removed before analysis. Dominant motif analysis used ImmunoMap with the PAM10 matrix, gap penalty 30 and homology threshold 0.3; motifs with cumulative frequency at least 0.01 counted as dominant. A difference in abundance of at least 32-fold between compartments was used to define tumor-enriched and baseline blood-enriched clonotypes. The Baroni-Urbani and Buser coefficient was used to measure tumor-blood repertoire similarity, and groups were compared with two-tailed Wilcoxon tests in R. In its TCRdb copy, this immuneACCESS table keeps in-frame sequences only and misses some clones. Where compared with another copy, unresolved V genes explain less than half of these, and the others have no known cause. Clone size and V and J calls were adopted from that table, with D and trimming inferred from the DNA. The sample has about 18,000 clones on record, about 50% of them singletons. Roughly 12% of the sample rests with the top ten.

From the cysteine through the phenylalanine, the CDR3 covers 15 amino acids. Of the read, only the CDR3 DNA is kept; its 45 bases are in frame from base 1. In the germline V gene, CDR1 corresponds to MNHEY and CDR2 to SVGAGI. V loses 6 bases at its end and J loses 6 bases; junction bases beyond the gene matches: 12. The sample in question was tumor tissue, obtained from a patient whose treatment included radiotherapy and nephrectomy. The chain is encoded by TRBV6-5 joined to TRBJ1-2; TRBD1 lines up with 8 middle nucleotides. This clonotype was sampled from a man aged 50-60 years with renal cell carcinoma. The CDR3 protein sequence reads: CASRAGTGSTNGYTF. The DNA sequence is given as TGTGCCAGCAGGGCTGGGACAGGAAGCACGAATGGCTACACCTTC.